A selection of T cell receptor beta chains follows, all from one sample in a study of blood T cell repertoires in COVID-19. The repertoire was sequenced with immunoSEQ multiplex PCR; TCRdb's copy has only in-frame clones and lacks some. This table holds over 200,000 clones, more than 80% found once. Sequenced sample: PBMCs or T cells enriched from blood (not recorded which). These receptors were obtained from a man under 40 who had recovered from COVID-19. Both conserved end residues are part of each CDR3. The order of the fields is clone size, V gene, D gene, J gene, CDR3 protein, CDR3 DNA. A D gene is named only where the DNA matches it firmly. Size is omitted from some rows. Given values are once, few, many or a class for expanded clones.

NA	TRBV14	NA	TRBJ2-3	CASSHSLDYTDTQYF	TGTGCCAGCAGCCACTCACTAGATTACACAGATACGCAGTATTTT
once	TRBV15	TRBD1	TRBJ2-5	CATSIPRVGTGGSETQYF	TGTGCCACCAGCATCCCCCGGGTCGGGACAGGGGGATCGGAGACCCAGTACTTC
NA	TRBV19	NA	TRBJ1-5	CASSMPGAPRQPQHF	TGTGCCAGTAGTATGCCAGGGGCGCCGCGTCAGCCCCAGCATTTT
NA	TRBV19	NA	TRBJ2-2	CASSIAGYYGELFF	TGTGCCAGTAGTATAGCGGGTTATTACGGGGAGCTGTTTTTT
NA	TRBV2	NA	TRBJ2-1	CASSEGGAVNEQFF	TGTGCCAGCAGTGAAGGAGGCGCCGTCAATGAGCAGTTCTTC
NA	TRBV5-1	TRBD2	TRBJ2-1	CASSLDQVLASYNEQFF	TGCGCCAGCAGCTTGGACCAGGTACTAGCGTCATACAATGAGCAGTTCTTC
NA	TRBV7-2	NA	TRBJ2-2	CASSPSRGGRTGELFF	TGTGCCAGCAGCCCCTCGCGGGGAGGACGGACCGGGGAGCTGTTTTTT
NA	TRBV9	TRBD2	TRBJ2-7	CASSGSEVMTSGIYEQYF	TGTGCCAGCAGCGGCTCTGAGGTCATGACTAGCGGGATCTACGAGCAGTACTTC
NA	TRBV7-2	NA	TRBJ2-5	CASSSGFSGEGETQYF	TGTGCCAGCAGCTCGGGGTTTTCAGGGGAAGGAGAGACCCAGTACTTC
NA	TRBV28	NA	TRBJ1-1	CASSFLRGSTEAFF	TGTGCCAGCAGTTTTCTTAGGGGTTCGACTGAAGCTTTCTTT
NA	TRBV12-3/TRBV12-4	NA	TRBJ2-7	CASTYGSSYEQYF	TGTGCCAGCACGTATGGGAGCTCCTACGAGCAGTACTTC
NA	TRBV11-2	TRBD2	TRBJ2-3	CASSLTGTRGTDTQYF	TGTGCCAGCAGCTTGACCGGGACTAGGGGCACAGATACGCAGTATTTT
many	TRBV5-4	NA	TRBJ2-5	CASSPLGEETQYF	TGTGCCAGCAGCCCACTCGGGGAAGAGACCCAGTACTTC
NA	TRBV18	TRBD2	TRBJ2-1	CASSPWGIAGGPNNEQFF	TGTGCCAGCTCGCCCTGGGGGATAGCGGGAGGGCCCAACAATGAGCAGTTCTTC
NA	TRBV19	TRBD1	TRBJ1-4	CASIGQGATNEKLFF	TGTGCCAGTATCGGACAGGGGGCAACTAATGAAAAACTGTTTTTT